The TCR beta chain described here comes from a study of blood T cell repertoires in COVID-19. Study summary: The origin of the acute and convalescent COVID-19 samples was the United States, Italy and Spain.

The study recruited people aged 18 to 89 years across around 24 US areas. Membership in each cohort depended on participant-reported clinical history. Original handling: Nucleated cell number was recorded as an estimate derived from reference gene primer amplification. Sequencing used immunoSEQ multiplex PCR; TCRdb keeps in-frame clones, though not all of them. That table supplies the V and J calls and clone size; D and trimming were determined from the DNA. The sample shows fewer than 300,000 clones, approximately 91% of them seen only once. V was shortened by 6 bases and J by 6 bases, with 17 bases between the two germline ends. CDR1 and CDR2 from the germline V gene are SNHLY and FYNNEI. The CDR3 length is 15 residues. This clone was recorded at least ten times.

The sequence came from a woman aged 40 to 49 with acute COVID-19. Sequenced: PBMCs or T cells enriched from blood (not recorded which). The chain carries TRBV2 and TRBJ1-4; D perhaps matches TRBD1 (6 bases). This CDR3 reads CASSGVGGRYEKLFF. The CDR3, as DNA: TGTGCCAGCAGCGGCGTGGGGGGGCGTTATGAAAAACTGTTTTTT.